This TCR beta chain was retrieved from a study of vaccination effects on CD4 cells after COVID-19. Using viral peptide pools, the ViraFEST assay grew out antigen-specific CD4+ T cells prior to sequencing. Once cultured for approximately ten days, the cells underwent separation to obtain CD4+ T cells. None of the vaccinated had previously contracted SARS-CoV-2, and their nucleocapsid antibodies tested negative. Days 3 and 7 were when half the medium was replaced with IL-2 medium. Measured with immunoSEQ multiplex PCR; TCRdb has only the in-frame clones, and not every one. The table records more than 20,000 clones, around 79% of them present only once. A word on this clone: Its antigen is still unknown.

The CDR3 extends over 20 amino acids. The V and J ends lost 5 bases and 7 bases, in that order; junction bases with no gene match: 17. CDR1 SGHDN and CDR2 FVKESK come from the germline V gene. Sequenced here: CD4+ T cells from PBMCs cultured with HCoV-NL63 spike peptides, sampled before COVID-19 vaccination. This clonotype was obtained from a human donor who received a COVID-19 vaccine. The V and J genes are TRBV14 and TRBJ2-1; 16 bases agree with TRBD2. The CDR3 sequence is CASSYSGLAGGPYRANEQFF. The CDR3 DNA follows: TGTGCCAGCAGCTACTCGGGACTAGCGGGAGGGCCGTACAGAGCGAATGAGCAGTTCTTC.